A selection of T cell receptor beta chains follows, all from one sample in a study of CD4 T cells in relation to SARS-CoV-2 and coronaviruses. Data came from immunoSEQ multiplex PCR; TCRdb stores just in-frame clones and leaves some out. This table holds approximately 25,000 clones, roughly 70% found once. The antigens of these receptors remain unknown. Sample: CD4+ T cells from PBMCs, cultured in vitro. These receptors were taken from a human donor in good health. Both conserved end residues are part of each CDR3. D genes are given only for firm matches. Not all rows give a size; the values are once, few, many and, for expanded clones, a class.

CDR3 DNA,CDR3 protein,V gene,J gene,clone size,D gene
TGTGCCAGCACTACAGGGGGCGTCTATAATTCACCCCTCCACTTT,CASTTGGVYNSPLHF,TRBV27,TRBJ1-6,NA,TRBD1
TGTGCCAGCAGCCAAGTAAGGCGACTAGCGGGAGGGCCCGGTGGAGAGACCCAGTACTTC,CASSQVRRLAGGPGGETQYF,TRBV14,TRBJ2-5,NA,TRBD2
TGTGCCACCAGTCCGGGACTAGCGGGAGGGCCTCAGAATGAGCAGTTCTTC,CATSPGLAGGPQNEQFF,TRBV24-1,TRBJ2-1,NA,TRBD2
TGTGCCAGCAGATTGGGGTCCGTACAGCCCCAGCATTTT,CASRLGSVQPQHF,TRBV12-3/TRBV12-4,TRBJ1-5,NA,NA
TGTGCCAGCAGCTTAGGCAGAGGAGGTCGGTCCTACAATGAGCAGTTCTTC,CASSLGRGGRSYNEQFF,TRBV7-2,TRBJ2-1,few,NA
TGTGCCAGCTCACGGGACAGGGAAGGCACCGGGGAGCTGTTTTTT,CASSRDREGTGELFF,TRBV18,TRBJ2-2,NA,TRBD1
TGTGCCAGCAGTTACCTAACTTACGAGCAGTACTTC,CASSYLTYEQYF,TRBV6-6,TRBJ2-7,few,NA
TGTGCTAGTGGTTTCCGGGACTATACCTACAATGAGCAGTTCTTC,CASGFRDYTYNEQFF,TRBV12-5,TRBJ2-1,NA,TRBD2
TGCGCCACCCGGAGAGACTCCTACAATGAGCAGTTCTTC,CATRRDSYNEQFF,TRBV5-1,TRBJ2-1,once,NA
TGTGCCAGCAGCTTACCTTCTAGGGGGGACAGGGCTTATAACTATGGCTACACCTTC,CASSLPSRGDRAYNYGYTF,TRBV11-3,TRBJ1-2,NA,TRBD1
TGCGCCAGCAGTCAATCCAGGACAGGGGGCGGATCTGGGGCCAACGTCCTGACTTTC,CASSQSRTGGGSGANVLTF,TRBV23-1,TRBJ2-6,NA,TRBD1
TGTGCCAGCAGTTTATCAGGGAACACTGAAGCTTTCTTT,CASSLSGNTEAFF,TRBV12-3/TRBV12-4,TRBJ1-1,NA,NA
TGTGCCAGCAGCCTCGGGACTAGTCATATCTACGAGCAGTACTTC,CASSLGTSHIYEQYF,TRBV6-5,TRBJ2-7,NA,TRBD2
TGTGCCAGCAGTGAAAGTCAGTTCAATCAGCCCCAGCATTTT,CASSESQFNQPQHF,TRBV2,TRBJ1-5,NA,NA
TGTGCCAGTAGTACCCAGTTGAATCATTCACCCCTCCACTTT,CASSTQLNHSPLHF,TRBV19,TRBJ1-6,few,NA
TGCGCCAGCAGCTTGGCTAGCGGGAGGAACAATGAGCAGTTCTTC,CASSLASGRNNEQFF,TRBV5-1,TRBJ2-1,NA,TRBD2
TGTGCCATAGCAGACAGCGCCAATCAGCCCCAGCATTTT,CAIADSANQPQHF,TRBV10-3,TRBJ1-5,NA,NA
TGTGCCAGCAGCTTAGCCCCCCCCTCTAGCGGGAGCGGTGAGACCCAGTACTTC,CASSLAPPSSGSGETQYF,TRBV11-2,TRBJ2-5,NA,TRBD2
TGTGCCAGCTCACCACCGGGGGCCTCCCGGATAGATACGCAGTATTTT,CASSPPGASRIDTQYF,TRBV18,TRBJ2-3,once,NA
TGTGCCAGCAGTGAACTGCGGGGGGGGAACACCGGGGAGCTGTTTTTT,CASSELRGGNTGELFF,TRBV2,TRBJ2-2,few,TRBD2
TGTGCCAGCACGGCGGGGGGCACTGAAGCTTTCTTT,CASTAGGTEAFF,TRBV28,TRBJ1-1,NA,NA
TGTGCCAGCAGCTTAGGAAGCGAAAGCTCCTACAATGAGCAGTTCTTC,CASSLGSESSYNEQFF,TRBV5-4,TRBJ2-1,NA,NA
TGTGCCAGTACTCGAGGCGGGTTAGAGCAGCCCCAGCATTTT,CASTRGGLEQPQHF,TRBV19,TRBJ1-5,NA,NA
TGTGCCAGCAGCGACAGGGATACCGGGGAGCTGTTTTTT,CASSDRDTGELFF,TRBV13,TRBJ2-2,medium-sized,TRBD1
TGCAGTGCTAGTCCCGGGAGGCTCGGCGAGCAGTACTTC,CSASPGRLGEQYF,TRBV20-1,TRBJ2-7,NA,TRBD2
TGTGCCAGCAGCCAACGACAGGGGGCGAGCGGCTATGGCTACACCTTC,CASSQRQGASGYGYTF,TRBV14,TRBJ1-2,NA,TRBD1
TGTGCCAGCAGTTTAGGGCGGTCCTACGAGCAGTACTTC,CASSLGRSYEQYF,TRBV28,TRBJ2-7,NA,NA
TGTGCCAGCAGCTTGGTAGGGAACGAGCAGTACTTC,CASSLVGNEQYF,TRBV5-6,TRBJ2-7,NA,NA
TGTGCCAGCAGCCAAGGAGGGGGCTTCTACGAGCAGTACTTC,CASSQGGGFYEQYF,TRBV3-1/TRBV3-2,TRBJ2-7,NA,TRBD1
TGTGCCAGCAGTTTGGACAGGGGTAACTATGGCTACACCTTC,CASSLDRGNYGYTF,TRBV27,TRBJ1-2,few,TRBD1
TGTGCCAGTAGTGCTTTACAGGACGAAAAACTGTTTTTT,CASSALQDEKLFF,TRBV19,TRBJ1-4,NA,NA
TGTGCCAGCAGCGTAGATGCCGGTGCCAGCTCCTACAATGAGCAGTTCTTC,CASSVDAGASSYNEQFF,TRBV9,TRBJ2-1,NA,NA
TGTGCCAGCAGCCAAGATGGGGGGCTTAGCAATCAGCCCCAGCATTTT,CASSQDGGLSNQPQHF,TRBV3-1/TRBV3-2,TRBJ1-5,NA,NA
TGTGCCAGCAGCTTGGGGGACAGGTCCTACGAGCAGTACTTC,CASSLGDRSYEQYF,TRBV5-4,TRBJ2-7,NA,TRBD1
TGTGCCATCAGGGCAACAACCGGGACACCGAACACTGAAGCTTTCTTT,CAIRATTGTPNTEAFF,TRBV10-3,TRBJ1-1,once,NA
TGTGCCAGCAGCGTCACAGGGGGTCGAGGACCCCTCCACTTT,CASSVTGGRGPLHF,TRBV7-2,TRBJ1-6,NA,TRBD1
TGCGCCAGCAAGATGAGGGAGCGGTCCGAGCAGTACTTC,CASKMRERSEQYF,TRBV5-1,TRBJ2-7,NA,NA
TGTGCCAGCAGCCTGGCCAATAGCAATCAGCCCCAGCATTTT,CASSLANSNQPQHF,TRBV5-4,TRBJ1-5,NA,NA
TGTGCCAGCATGGGCCAGTTCTACGAGCAGTACTTC,CASMGQFYEQYF,TRBV2,TRBJ2-7,NA,NA
TGTGCCAGCAGTGAATTAACTAGCGGGCGCCAAGAGACCCAGTACTTC,CASSELTSGRQETQYF,TRBV25-1,TRBJ2-5,NA,TRBD2
TGTGCCACCAGTGCCACCGGACCCACAGATACGCAGTATTTT,CATSATGPTDTQYF,TRBV24-1,TRBJ2-3,NA,NA
TGTGCCAGCAGCTTAGAGCTTAGGACAGGCACTGAAGCTTTCTTT,CASSLELRTGTEAFF,TRBV7-2,TRBJ1-1,NA,TRBD1
TGTGCCACCAGCTCCCGGGAAGAAGGGGGGCAGTACTTC,CATSSREEGGQYF,TRBV15,TRBJ2-7,NA,NA
TGTGCCAGCAGCCAAGTAACAGGGAGATCTGGAAACACCATATATTTT,CASSQVTGRSGNTIYF,TRBV14,TRBJ1-3,NA,NA
TGTGCCAGCAGCTTGGCCAGGGGGCCATACAATGAGCAGTTCTTC,CASSLARGPYNEQFF,TRBV5-4,TRBJ2-1,few,TRBD1
TGTGCCAGCGCACCTCGGGGGACAGGGGTGAGCACTGAAGCTTTCTTT,CASAPRGTGVSTEAFF,TRBV7-9,TRBJ1-1,NA,TRBD1
TGTGCCAGCAGACTACAGGGGGCTAGTCAGCCCCAGCATTTT,CASRLQGASQPQHF,TRBV2,TRBJ1-5,NA,TRBD1
TGTGCCAGCAGCTTTAACAGGGACCCTAACACTGAAGCTTTCTTT,CASSFNRDPNTEAFF,TRBV5-4,TRBJ1-1,NA,NA
TGTGCCAGCAGCTTGGGACGAACCTACGAGCAGTACTTC,CASSLGRTYEQYF,TRBV5-4,TRBJ2-7,NA,NA
TGTGCCAGTAAGTCGGGGCTAGCGGGGGCTGAGCAGTTCTTC,CASKSGLAGAEQFF,TRBV19,TRBJ2-1,NA,TRBD2
TGTGCCAGCAGCTTAACGGGTCGACTAGCGGGAGTCAATGAGCAGTTCTTC,CASSLTGRLAGVNEQFF,TRBV7-3,TRBJ2-1,NA,TRBD2
TGTGCCAGCAGACGCCAGACAGGGAAAGAGACCCAGTACTTC,CASRRQTGKETQYF,TRBV6-5,TRBJ2-5,NA,TRBD1
TGTGCCAGCAGTGACGTACCCAGGGGTGGCTACACCTTC,CASSDVPRGGYTF,TRBV2,TRBJ1-2,NA,NA
TGTGCCAGCACCTATGGGGGCCAAGCGTATGGCTACACCTTC,CASTYGGQAYGYTF,TRBV6-5,TRBJ1-2,NA,NA
TGTGCCAGCAGCGGCCGGACTAGCGGGATTCAATACGAGCAGTACTTC,CASSGRTSGIQYEQYF,TRBV7-9,TRBJ2-7,NA,TRBD2
TGTGCCAGCAGCCAAGGATATCAGTCCTATAATTCACCCCTCCACTTT,CASSQGYQSYNSPLHF,TRBV3-1/TRBV3-2,TRBJ1-6,NA,NA
TGCGCCAGCAGCCAGCTCCGACAGGGGGTCGGCAATGAGCAGTTCTTC,CASSQLRQGVGNEQFF,TRBV5-1,TRBJ2-1,NA,TRBD1
TGTGCCTGGAGTGCAACACCCGGGACTAGCGGCTCCTACGAGCAGTACTTC,CAWSATPGTSGSYEQYF,TRBV30,TRBJ2-7,NA,TRBD2
TGTGCCTCCGGGGAGCGGGAGAATAATGAGCAGTTCTTC,CASGERENNEQFF,TRBV10-3,TRBJ2-1,NA,TRBD2